These 27 T cell receptor beta chains originate from one sample sequenced in a study of cytomegalovirus exposure and HLA in healthy donors. PCR employed 60 Vbeta and 13 Jbeta primers. Libraries were prepared by immunoSEQ multiplex PCR; TCRdb keeps only in-frame clonotypes and omits some of them. The sample carries about 130,000 clones, approximately 84% recorded once. Sequencing was done on a sample of PBMCs. These receptors came from a boy aged 2-9 years in good health and CMV-seronegative.

The J gene is TRBJ1-5, the V gene TRBV5-6, with a weak D call TRBD1 (6 bases). The CDR3 has 16 amino acids. Trimming took off 3 bases at V and 4 bases at J, with 17 bases between the two ends. CDR1 is SGHDT and CDR2 is YYEEEE in the germline V gene. Written as DNA, the CDR3 is TGTGCCAGCAGCTCCTCAACAGGGTTTGGTAATCAGCCCCAGCATTTT. The encoded protein is CASSSSTGFGNQPQHF.

The V and J genes are TRBV9 and TRBJ1-4, with D possibly being TRBD1 (6 bases). This CDR3 region has 15 residues. CDR1 is SGDLS and CDR2 is YYNGEE in the germline V gene. V dropped 4 bases and J dropped 0 bases, with 10 bases sitting between them. CDR3: CASSTTGTTNEKLFF. The CDR3 region has the DNA TGTGCCAGCAGCACTACAGGGACAACTAATGAAAAACTGTTTTTT.

V usage is TRBV6-5 and J usage is TRBJ2-2; D possibly corresponds to TRBD1 (6 bases). Germline values: CDR1 MNHEY, CDR2 SVGAGI. Trimming shortened V by 2 bases and J by 7 bases, and 14 bases separated the two germline ends. The CDR3 is 15 amino acids. Here the CDR3 DNA reads TGTGCCAGCAGTTACCTTTTCTCGACAGGCGGGGAGCTGTTTTTT. It specifies CASSYLFSTGGELFF.

V gene TRBV7-2 combines with J gene TRBJ1-3; 7 positions match TRBD1. There are 17 residues in the CDR3. Germline CDR1 is SGHTA and CDR2 is FQGNSA. The junction had 9 bases not matched to a gene; V was cut back by 1 base and J by 3 bases. The CDR3 bases are TGTGCCAGCAGCTTAGGGTCGGACAGGCGGTTTGGAAACACCATATATTTT. Translating gives CASSLGSDRRFGNTIYF.

This clone showed up just a few times. The chain carries TRBV7-6 and TRBJ1-1; 10 nucleotides line up with TRBD1. Per germline, CDR1 SGHVS and CDR2 FNYEAQ. V gave up 5 bases and J gave up 5 bases; unmatched junction bases: 14. The CDR3 covers 17 residues. CDR3 DNA sequence: TGTGCCAGCAGCCCCGCGGGGTGGGGACAGGGGAAGACTGAAGCTTTCTTT. It is translated as CASSPAGWGQGKTEAFF. Filled out from reference TRBV7-6 and TRBJ1-1, the complete variable domain reads GAGVSQSPRYKVTKRGQDVALRCDPISGHVSLYWYRQALGQGPEFLTYFNYEAQQDKSGLPNDRFSAERPEGSISTLTIQRTEQRDSAMYRCASSPAGWGQGKTEAFFGQGTRLTVV.

The gene calls are TRBV2 and TRBJ2-7, with D possibly TRBD1 on 6 matching bases. Germline V gives CDR1 SNHLY, CDR2 FYNNEI. Trimming shortened V by 5 bases and J by 0 bases, and 14 bases separated the two germline ends. CDR3 length equals 15 residues. For the CDR3, the DNA is TGTGCCAGCAGTCGTCAGGGGTCCCTCTCCTACGAGCAGTACTTC. Its translation is CASSRQGSLSYEQYF.

The J gene is TRBJ1-6, the V gene TRBV7-9, with a tentative D call TRBD1 (5 bases). This CDR3 contains 16 residues. Germline CDR1 and CDR2: SEHNR and FQNEAQ (reference sequence). The V and J ends lost 1 base and 5 bases respectively, with 12 bases between them. Here the CDR3 reads CASSLGTGVHNSPLHF. DNA of the CDR3: TGTGCCAGCAGCTTAGGTACGGGGGTCCATAATTCACCCCTCCACTTT.

The V gene is TRBV9, the J gene TRBJ2-3; D may be TRBD2 (6 bases). The CDR3 has 13 residues. From germline, CDR1 is SGDLS and CDR2 YYNGEE. V lost 0 bases and J lost 6, with 8 bases in between. CDR3 in DNA: TGTGCCAGCAGCGTAGGGGGGAGGGATACGCAGTATTTT. Its protein is CASSVGGRDTQYF.

The genes are TRBV4-1 and TRBJ1-1; perhaps TRBD1 as D (5 bases). In germline, CDR1 is MGHRA, CDR2 YSYEKL. The CDR3 extends over 15 amino acids. The V end lost 3 bases, the J end lost 1 base, and 12 bases lay between the germline ends. The DNA for the CDR3 is TGCGCCAGCAGCCAGAGGGACTGGACGAACACTGAAGCTTTCTTT. Amino acid sequence: CASSQRDWTNTEAFF.

J is TRBJ1-5 and V is TRBV7-2, with D unclear. The V and J ends lost 1 base and 6 bases respectively, with 13 bases between them. Per germline, CDR1 SGHTA and CDR2 FQGNSA. This CDR3 has 15 residues. This CDR3 is CASSLVSGGFQPQHF. DNA of the CDR3: TGTGCCAGCAGCTTAGTATCGGGAGGGTTTCAGCCCCAGCATTTT. Looking up the rest from reference TRBV7-2 and TRBJ1-5 gives the full variable domain: GAGVSQSPSNKVTEKGKDVELRCDPISGHTALYWYRQSLGQGLEFLIYFQGNSAPDKSGLPSDRFSAERTGGSVSTLTIQRTQQEDSAVYLCASSLVSGGFQPQHFGDGTRLSIL.

V is TRBV4-1 and J is TRBJ2-1; 7 nucleotides agree with TRBD2. Germline CDR1 MGHRA, CDR2 YSYEKL. The CDR3 length is 15 residues. J was trimmed by 6 bases and V by 5 bases; bases with no gene match: 10. This CDR3 reads CASSYISGMGNEQFF. The CDR3 DNA follows: TGCGCCAGCAGCTACATCAGCGGGATGGGCAATGAGCAGTTCTTC.

The chain joins TRBV4-2 to TRBJ2-7; tentative D call: TRBD1 (6 bases). Deletions cut 2 bases from V and 5 bases from J, with 16 bases between. The CDR3 is made up of 15 amino acids. CDR1 is LGHNA and CDR2 is YNFKEQ in the germline V gene. CDR3 loop: CASSQILGQTNEQYF. The CDR3 DNA reads TGTGCCAGCAGCCAAATTTTAGGACAGACAAACGAGCAGTACTTC.

On this clone itself: An end of the junction differs from the germline gene, which may be a read error. The V and J genes are TRBV9 and TRBJ1-1, with D perhaps matching TRBD1 (5 bases). Germline V gives CDR1 SGDLS, CDR2 YYNGEE. The CDR3 runs to 13 residues. The CDR3 region is CASSLSDRAEAFF. CDR3 in DNA: TGTGCCAGCAGCCTTTCTGACAGAGCTGAGGCTTTCTTT.

V is TRBV2 and J is TRBJ1-5; D possibly corresponds to TRBD1 (6 bases). Germline V gene lookup returns CDR1 SNHLY and CDR2 FYNNEI. V gave up 6 bases and J gave up 4 bases, with 16 bases separating them. The length of the CDR3 is 15 residues. The chain's CDR3 is CASRRTVVDNQPQHF. DNA for the CDR3: TGTGCCAGCAGACGGACAGTGGTTGATAATCAGCCCCAGCATTTT.

The V gene is TRBV7-9, the J gene TRBJ2-1; maybe TRBD2 (6 bases). Germline CDR1 is SEHNR and CDR2 is FQNEAQ (reference sequence). This CDR3 region has 17 residues. Between the trimmed V and J ends, which lost 5 bases and 1 base, there was a span of 18 bases. CDR3 DNA sequence: TGTGCCAGCAGCCCCGGCACCGGGGGATTTTCCTACAATGAGCAGTTCTTC. It yields the protein CASSPGTGGFSYNEQFF.

V is TRBV9 and J is TRBJ2-1; maybe TRBD2 (6 bases). V was trimmed by 3 bases and J by 6 bases, leaving 13 bases between them. The CDR3 has 14 residues. Germline V CDR1 and CDR2: SGDLS, YYNGEE. The CDR3 region is CASSEAGRINEQFF. In DNA form, the CDR3 reads TGTGCCAGCAGCGAAGCGGGCCGGATCAATGAGCAGTTCTTC.

The J gene is TRBJ2-2, the V gene TRBV4-3, with 8 bases matching TRBD2. The CDR3 has 15 amino acids. Unmatched junction bases numbered 4, after V lost 1 base and J lost 6 bases. The germline gives CDR1 LGHNA, CDR2 YSLEER. CDR3 loop: CASSQGAGGPGELFF. CDR3 DNA: TGCGCCAGCAGCCAAGGCGCGGGGGGACCCGGGGAGCTGTTTTTT.

The chain recombines TRBV29-1 with TRBJ2-2; no definite D call. The CDR3 totals 12 residues. Between the trimmed V and J ends, which lost 7 bases and 6 bases, there was a span of 12 bases. CDR1 SQVTM and CDR2 ANQGSEA come from the germline V gene. The CDR3 DNA follows: TGCAGCGCCCGACATTTACCCGGGGAGCTGTTTTTT. Protein product: CSARHLPGELFF.

The chain recombines TRBV5-1 with TRBJ2-3, with D possibly matching TRBD2 (6 bases). Germline values: CDR1 SGHRS, CDR2 YFSETQ. This CDR3 region has 16 residues. Trimming pared 2 bases from V and 4 bases from J, leaving 17 bases between. CDR3 DNA: TGCGCCAGCAGCTTCATTCCCGGGGGTGCGGCAGATACGCAGTATTTT. Its protein product is CASSFIPGGAADTQYF.

This CDR3 reads CASWTSGGASTDTQYF. The CDR3 DNA is TGTGCCAGCTGGACTAGCGGGGGCGCCTCTACAGATACGCAGTATTTT. The chain carries TRBV11-2 and TRBJ2-3; TRBD2 aligns across 13 bases. CDR1 SGHAT and CDR2 FQNNGV come from the germline V gene. This CDR3 has 16 residues. The trim removed 8 bases at V and 3 bases at J, leaving 8 bases unmatched.

The V gene is TRBV11-3, the J gene TRBJ2-7; 9 bases map to TRBD1. This CDR3 comprises 15 residues. After removal of 8 bases from V and 5 bases from J, the junction contained 13 bases not matched to a gene. In germline, CDR1 is SGHNT, CDR2 YENEEA. CDR3 sequence reads: CASSGTGRRFDEQYF. CDR3 coding DNA: TGTGCCAGCTCAGGGACAGGGAGGCGGTTCGACGAGCAGTACTTC.

This clone came up once. The gene calls are TRBV19 and TRBJ1-5, with no clear D. Deletions cut 0 bases from V and 4 bases from J, with 13 bases between. Germline values: CDR1 LNHDA, CDR2 SQIVND (reference sequence). The CDR3 is 16 residues long. The CDR3 sequence is CASSIEAGIGNQPQHF. CDR3 DNA sequence: TGTGCCAGTAGTATAGAGGCGGGGATTGGGAATCAGCCCCAGCATTTT.

This sequence joins TRBV19 and TRBJ2-2, with TRBD1 matching over 10 bases. V trimming: 9 bases; J trimming: 3 bases; junction bases outside the gene matches: 10. Germline CDR1 is LNHDA and CDR2 is SQIVND (reference sequence). The CDR3 loop spans 16 amino acids. This CDR3 reads CASSGGQGVDTGELFF. The CDR3 DNA follows: TGTGCCAGCTCCGGCGGACAGGGGGTCGACACCGGGGAGCTGTTTTTT.

The V gene is TRBV19, the J gene TRBJ2-1; possibly TRBD2 for D (6 bases). Germline assignment: CDR1 LNHDA and CDR2 SQIVND (reference sequence). Trimming shortened V by 5 bases and J by 6 bases, and 14 bases separated the two germline ends. The CDR3 runs 14 residues. The CDR3 DNA reads as TGTGCCAGTAGTCCCTGGACTATAAGCAATGAGCAGTTCTTC. Translation: CASSPWTISNEQFF. The whole variable domain, filled in from reference TRBV19 and TRBJ2-1, reads DGGITQSPKYLFRKEGQNVTLSCEQNLNHDAMYWYRQDPGQGLRLIYYSQIVNDFQKGDIAEGYSVSREKKESFPLTVTSAQKNPTAFYLCASSPWTISNEQFFGPGTRLTVL.

The J gene is TRBJ1-4, the V gene TRBV9, with D perhaps matching TRBD1 (5 bases). This CDR3 region has 12 residues. Trimming shortened V by 7 bases and J by 6 bases, and 10 bases separated the two germline ends. Germline CDR1 SGDLS, CDR2 YYNGEE. CDR3 in amino acids: CASGQGDEKLFF. DNA of the CDR3: TGTGCCAGCGGGCAGGGTGATGAAAAACTGTTTTTT.

The chain uses TRBV11-3 and TRBJ2-3, with D possibly matching TRBD2 (6 bases). CDR3 length: 13 amino acids. The V and J ends lost 5 bases and 4 bases respectively, with 10 bases between them. From germline, CDR1 is SGHNT and CDR2 YENEEA. Here the CDR3 DNA reads TGTGCCAGCAGCCCCGGGACTCCAGATACGCAGTATTTT. Translation: CASSPGTPDTQYF.

This chain connects TRBV27 to TRBJ2-1, with 8 bases fitting TRBD1. Germline-derived CDR1 and CDR2 are MNHEY and SMNVEV (reference sequence). Trimming cost V 6 bases and J 2 bases; bases outside gene matches: 15. The CDR3 runs 18 residues. CDR3 sequence reads: CASRTSYRGMGAYNEQFF. The CDR3 region has the DNA TGTGCCAGCAGAACCTCATACAGGGGGATGGGTGCCTACAATGAGCAGTTCTTC.